The 20 T cell receptor beta chains below were found in one sample sequenced in a study of regulatory T cells in long-lasting Graves disease. For TCR beta, libraries came from iRepertoire HTBI primers and Arm-PCR of CDR3 regions. Via MiXCR, TCRdb re-called the multiplex PCR reads, giving one row per CDR3 protein. Of about 470,000 distinct CDR3 sequences in the sample, 20% to 25% were seen once. Indicated time point: persistent/refractory GD, antithyroid drugs over 5 years with positive TRAb. Researchers made the TCR library from RNA that was extracted from PBMCs. The specimen comprised peripheral blood mononuclear cells (PBMCs), sampled when the disease was refractory, from a patient treated with antithyroid drugs. The receptor set was obtained from a female donor with Graves disease.

J is TRBJ1-6 and V is TRBV30; TRBD1 matches 7 bases. The CDR3 runs 16 residues. CDR1 and CDR2 (germline): GTSNPN, SVGIG (reference sequence). V shed 5 bases and J 7 bases; nucleotides not matched to a gene: 14. This chain's CDR3 is CAWQGLPGQRNSPLHF. The CDR3, as DNA: TGTGCCTGGCAGGGACTTCCGGGACAGCGCAATTCACCCCTCCACTTT.

The J gene is TRBJ2-5, the V gene TRBV7-9, with a possible D match to TRBD1 (6 bases). The CDR3 has 15 amino acids. Trimming left V 5 bases short and J 0 bases short, with 13 bases between. The germline V gene encodes CDR1 SEHNR and CDR2 FQNEAQ (reference sequence). CDR3 DNA sequence: TGTGCCAGCAGCCGAACCCACAGGGACCAAGAGACCCAGTACTTC. Its protein product is CASSRTHRDQETQYF.

This clonotype appeared many times. The CDR3 loop reads CASSPLWNTEAFF. DNA of the CDR3: TGTGCCAGCAGCCCGCTGTGGAACACTGAAGCTTTCTTT. The chain couples TRBV6-1 to TRBJ1-1; unclear D gene. V lost 6 bases, J lost 1 base, and 9 bases lay in between. CDR1 and CDR2 from the germline V gene are MNHNS and SASEGT. This CDR3 region has 13 residues.

V and J are TRBV6-2 or TRBV6-3 and TRBJ2-1; D unresolved. V was cut by 8 bases and J by 8 bases, with 7 bases left in between. This CDR3 has 10 amino acids. Germline CDR1 is MNHEY and CDR2 is SVGEGT. CDR3 in amino acids: CASSTDEQFF. CDR3 nucleotide sequence: TGTGCCAGCTCTACGGATGAGCAGTTCTTC.

This clonotype appeared many times. The CDR3 sequence is CASSSKTQYF. Written as DNA, the CDR3 is TGTGCCAGCAGTTCCAAGACCCAGTACTTC. This sequence joins TRBV28 and TRBJ2-5; D is unresolved. Germline CDR1 is MDHEN and CDR2 is SYDVKM. V shed 4 bases and J shed 6 bases, with 3 bases lying between them. The CDR3 length is 10 residues.

There are a few counts of this clonotype. The chain recombines TRBV5-5 with TRBJ1-2, with 11 bases lining up with TRBD1. The CDR3 extends over 17 amino acids. V shed 0 bases and J 4 bases; nucleotides not matched to a gene: 8. CDR1 is SGHKS, CDR2 YYEKEE, per germline (reference sequence). CDR3: CASSLEWTGGQGYGYTF. As DNA, the CDR3 is TGTGCCAGCAGCTTGGAGTGGACAGGGGGCCAGGGCTATGGCTACACCTTC.

V usage is TRBV5-4 and J usage is TRBJ2-7, with unresolved D. Trimming cost V 4 bases and J 1 base, with 12 bases left between them. In germline, CDR1 is SGHNT, CDR2 YYREEE (reference sequence). This CDR3 spans 14 amino acids. The CDR3: CASSVATSSYEQYF. In nucleotides, the CDR3 is TGTGCCAGCAGCGTCGCTACAAGTTCCTACGAGCAGTACTTC. The variable domain in full, with the rest retrieved from reference TRBV5-4 and TRBJ2-7, is ETGVTQSPTHLIKTRGQQVTLRCSSQSGHNTVSWYQQALGQGPQFIFQYYREEENGRGNFPPRFSGLQFPNYSSELNVNALELDDSALYLCASSVATSSYEQYFGPGTRLTVT.

The chain links TRBV5-6 to TRBJ2-7; D uncertain. CDR3 length: 14 amino acids. Looked up from germline, CDR1 is SGHDT and CDR2 is YYEEEE. The V end lost 0 bases, the J end lost 3 bases, and 10 bases lay between the germline ends. CDR3 in DNA: TGTGCCAGCAGCTTGGGAAGCAGGATCTACGAGCAGTACTTC. Protein: CASSLGSRIYEQYF.

The chain is built from TRBV20-1 and TRBJ2-2; D gene uncertain. Germline V lookup: CDR1 DFQATT, CDR2 SNEGSKA (reference sequence). CDR3 length equals 14 residues. V lost 6 bases and J lost 1, with 12 bases in between. CDR3: CSAKGRVNTGELFF. The CDR3 bases are TGCAGTGCAAAAGGACGGGTGAACACCGGGGAGCTGTTTTTT.

The chain recombines TRBV27 with TRBJ1-5; no reliable D call. CDR1 is MNHEY, CDR2 SMNVEV, per germline (reference sequence). The V gene lost 2 bases and the J gene lost 3 bases, with 8 bases spanning the gap. There are 14 residues in the CDR3. CDR3 loop: CASSLAGYNQPQHF. The DNA for the CDR3 is TGTGCCAGCAGTTTAGCGGGCTACAATCAGCCCCAGCATTTT.

This clonotype was counted a few times. The V call is TRBV7-9, the J call TRBJ1-2; D may be TRBD1 (6 bases). The CDR3 sequence is 15 residues long. CDR1 and CDR2 (germline): SEHNR, FQNEAQ (reference sequence). V lost 11 bases and J 3 bases, leaving 22 bases between the germline ends. The CDR3 region has the DNA TGTGCCGGAATCGGGGCGAGGGGGTATGACTATGGCTACACCTTC. Encoded protein: CAGIGARGYDYGYTF.

This clonotype was found many times. This chain connects TRBV28 to TRBJ2-7, with a tentative D call TRBD2 (6 bases). The CDR3 totals 16 residues. Germline V gene sequence: CDR1 MDHEN, CDR2 SYDVKM. Trimming removed 5 bases at V and 0 bases at J, with 17 bases between. The CDR3 sequence: CASSRPPRENSYEQYF. In DNA form, the CDR3 reads TGTGCCAGCAGTCGACCTCCCCGGGAGAACTCCTACGAGCAGTACTTC.

The chain recombines TRBV27 with TRBJ2-1, with D uncertain. Germline assignment: CDR1 MNHEY and CDR2 SMNVEV (reference sequence). The V and J ends lost 6 bases and 8 bases respectively, with 11 bases between them. CDR3 length equals 12 residues. The CDR3 is CASSDLGDEQFF. The CDR3 nucleotides read TGTGCCAGCAGCGATCTTGGGGATGAGCAGTTCTTC.

There are a few counts of this clonotype. The genes are TRBV28 and TRBJ2-3, with D possibly TRBD1 on 5 matching bases. CDR1 MDHEN and CDR2 SYDVKM come from the germline V gene. V gave up 3 bases and J gave up 5 bases, with 18 bases separating them. This CDR3 spans 16 amino acids. CDR3 in amino acids: CASSFGQGGVGDTQYF. The CDR3 DNA is TGTGCCAGCAGTTTTGGGCAGGGTGGTGTGGGAGATACGCAGTATTTT. Variable domain in full (rest from reference TRBV28 and TRBJ2-3): DVKVTQSSRYLVKRTGEKVFLECVQDMDHENMFWYRQDPGLGLRLIYFSYDVKMKEKGDIPEGYSVSREKKERFSLILESASTNQTSMYLCASSFGQGGVGDTQYFGPGTRLTVL.

This clonotype was detected many times. In DNA, the CDR3 is TGTGCCAGCAGTATCGGACAGGGCTATGGCTACACCTTC. Translation gives CASSIGQGYGYTF. The chain combines TRBV2 with TRBJ1-2; 8 nucleotides line up with TRBD1. This CDR3 is built from 13 residues. Germline loops: CDR1 SNHLY, CDR2 FYNNEI. V gave up 5 bases and J gave up 4 bases; unmatched junction bases: 3.

This clonotype was seen a handful of times. The chain combines TRBV7-2 with TRBJ1-3; a weak D match, TRBD1 (6 bases). Trimming cost V 1 base and J 2 bases, with 15 bases left between them. Per the germline V gene, CDR1 is SGHTA and CDR2 is FQGNSA. This CDR3 is built from 17 residues. The DNA for the CDR3 is TGTGCCAGCAGCTTAGGTGGAGGCGGGGGCCCTGGAAACACCATATATTTT. It specifies CASSLGGGGGPGNTIYF.

The genes are TRBV10-3 and TRBJ2-5; D may be TRBD2 (6 bases). V was clipped by 2 bases and J by 2 bases, with 18 bases between them. Germline loops: CDR1 ENHRY, CDR2 SYGVKD. This CDR3 has 17 residues. CDR3 amino acids: CAISEALGGIGQETQYF. The CDR3 DNA reads as TGTGCCATCAGTGAGGCCCTTGGCGGGATCGGTCAAGAGACCCAGTACTTC.

Many counts were recorded for this clonotype. V and J are TRBV10-3 and TRBJ2-7, with D tentatively TRBD1 (6 bases). Trimming shortened V by 2 bases and J by 4 bases, and 12 bases separated the two germline ends. The CDR3 has 14 amino acids. The germline CDR1 and CDR2 sequences are ENHRY and SYGVKD. The CDR3, as DNA: TGTGCCATCAGTGAGACCGGACAGTCTTACGAGCAGTACTTC. Translated, it gives CAISETGQSYEQYF.

This clonotype has a count of ten or more. The rearrangement joins TRBV28 to TRBJ1-2; D possibly corresponds to TRBD1 (5 bases). CDR3 length: 15 amino acids. Per the germline V gene, CDR1 is MDHEN and CDR2 is SYDVKM. With 6 bases removed from V and 4 bases from J, the gap between germline ends came to 18 bases. CDR3 protein: CASSLRGRGLYGYTF. The CDR3, as DNA: TGTGCCAGCAGCCTACGGGGGAGGGGACTCTATGGCTACACCTTC.

This clonotype was seen ten or more times. The chain joins TRBV5-1 to TRBJ1-1, with TRBD1 identical over 7 bases. Unmatched junction bases numbered 7, after V lost 3 bases and J lost 8 bases. The CDR3 length is 13 residues. In germline, CDR1 is SGHRS, CDR2 YFSETQ. The CDR3 nucleotides are TGCGCCAGCAGCTCTCTTCAGGGGGAAGAAGCTTTCTTT. Protein sequence: CASSSLQGEEAFF.